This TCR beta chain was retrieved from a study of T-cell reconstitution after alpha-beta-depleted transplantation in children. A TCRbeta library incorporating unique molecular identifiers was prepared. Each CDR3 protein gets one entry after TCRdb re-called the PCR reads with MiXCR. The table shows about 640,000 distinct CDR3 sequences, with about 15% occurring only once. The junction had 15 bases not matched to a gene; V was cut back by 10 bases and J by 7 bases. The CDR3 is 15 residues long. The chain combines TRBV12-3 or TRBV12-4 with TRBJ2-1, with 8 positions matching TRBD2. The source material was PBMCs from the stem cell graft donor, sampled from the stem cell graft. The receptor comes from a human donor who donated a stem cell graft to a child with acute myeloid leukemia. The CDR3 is CAIRGGQIHGNEQFF. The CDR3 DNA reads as TGTGCCATCCGGGGGGGCCAGATCCACGGTAATGAGCAGTTCTTC.